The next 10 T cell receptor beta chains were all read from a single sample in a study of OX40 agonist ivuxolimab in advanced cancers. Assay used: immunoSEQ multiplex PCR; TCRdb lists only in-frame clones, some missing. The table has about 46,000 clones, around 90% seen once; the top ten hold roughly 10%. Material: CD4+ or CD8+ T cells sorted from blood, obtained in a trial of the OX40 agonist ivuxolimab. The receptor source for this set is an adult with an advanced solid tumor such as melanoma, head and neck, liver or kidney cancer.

The CDR3 here is CASSWTGRDEQFF. Written as DNA, the CDR3 is TGTGCCAGCAGTTGGACAGGGCGGGATGAGCAGTTCTTC. This chain joins TRBV27 and TRBJ2-1; 8 nucleotides match TRBD1. The CDR3 length is 13 residues. Germline V gene sequence: CDR1 MNHEY, CDR2 SMNVEV (reference sequence). V dropped 4 bases and J dropped 8; count of bases not matched to a gene: 4.

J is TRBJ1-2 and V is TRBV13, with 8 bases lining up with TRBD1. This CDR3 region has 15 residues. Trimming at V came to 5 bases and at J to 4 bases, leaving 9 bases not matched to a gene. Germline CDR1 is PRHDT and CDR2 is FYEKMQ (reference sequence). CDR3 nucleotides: TGTGCCAGCAGCCAGGGGGGGACAGGTCTCTATGGCTACACCTTC. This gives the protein CASSQGGTGLYGYTF.

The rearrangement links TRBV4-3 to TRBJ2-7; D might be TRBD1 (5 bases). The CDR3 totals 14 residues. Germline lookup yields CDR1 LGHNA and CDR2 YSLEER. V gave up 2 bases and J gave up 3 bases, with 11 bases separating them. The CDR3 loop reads CASSQWQGDYEQYF. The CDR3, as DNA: TGCGCCAGCAGCCAATGGCAGGGTGACTACGAGCAGTACTTC.

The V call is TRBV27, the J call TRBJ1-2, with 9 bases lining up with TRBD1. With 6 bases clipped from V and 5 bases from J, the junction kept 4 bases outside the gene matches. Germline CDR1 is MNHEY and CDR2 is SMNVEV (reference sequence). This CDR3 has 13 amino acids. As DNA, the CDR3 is TGTGCCAGCAGAACCGGGACAGGGTATGGCTACACCTTC. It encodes CASRTGTGYGYTF.

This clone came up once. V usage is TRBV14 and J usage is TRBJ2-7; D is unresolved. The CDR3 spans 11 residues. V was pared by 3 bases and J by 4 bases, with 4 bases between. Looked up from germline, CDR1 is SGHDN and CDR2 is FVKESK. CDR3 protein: CASSQLYEQYF. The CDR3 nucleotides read TGTGCCAGCAGCCAGTTATACGAGCAGTACTTC.

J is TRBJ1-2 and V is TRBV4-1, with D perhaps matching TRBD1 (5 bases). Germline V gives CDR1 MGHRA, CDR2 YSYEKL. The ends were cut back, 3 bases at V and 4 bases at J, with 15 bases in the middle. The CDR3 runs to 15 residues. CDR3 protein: CASSQPSGRFYGYTF. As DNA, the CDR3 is TGCGCCAGCAGCCAGCCCTCGGGACGGTTCTATGGCTACACCTTC.

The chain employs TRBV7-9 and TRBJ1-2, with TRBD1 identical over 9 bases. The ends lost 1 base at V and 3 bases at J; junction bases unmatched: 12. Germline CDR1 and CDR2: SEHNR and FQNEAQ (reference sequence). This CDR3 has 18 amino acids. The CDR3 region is CASSLGGGQGEGDYGYTF. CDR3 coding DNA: TGTGCCAGCAGCTTAGGTGGGGGACAGGGAGAAGGGGACTATGGCTACACCTTC.

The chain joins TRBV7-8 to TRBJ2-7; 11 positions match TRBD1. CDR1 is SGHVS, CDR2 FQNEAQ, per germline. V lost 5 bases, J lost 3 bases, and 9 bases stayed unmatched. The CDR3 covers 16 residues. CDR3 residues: CASSPTTGTGGYEQYF. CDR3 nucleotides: TGTGCCAGCAGCCCAACCACCGGGACAGGGGGCTACGAGCAGTACTTC.

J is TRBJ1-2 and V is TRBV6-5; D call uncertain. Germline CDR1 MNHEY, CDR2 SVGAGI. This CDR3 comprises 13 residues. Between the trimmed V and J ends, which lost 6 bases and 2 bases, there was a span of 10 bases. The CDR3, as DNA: TGTGCCAGCAGCGAAACATCGAACTATGGCTACACCTTC. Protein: CASSETSNYGYTF.

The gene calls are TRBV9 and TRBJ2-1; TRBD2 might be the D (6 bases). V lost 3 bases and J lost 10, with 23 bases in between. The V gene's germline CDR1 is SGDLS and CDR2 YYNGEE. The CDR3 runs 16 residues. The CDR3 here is CASSAPGSTFAGEQFF. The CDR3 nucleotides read TGTGCCAGCAGCGCTCCCGGGAGTACGTTTGCCGGAGAGCAGTTCTTC.